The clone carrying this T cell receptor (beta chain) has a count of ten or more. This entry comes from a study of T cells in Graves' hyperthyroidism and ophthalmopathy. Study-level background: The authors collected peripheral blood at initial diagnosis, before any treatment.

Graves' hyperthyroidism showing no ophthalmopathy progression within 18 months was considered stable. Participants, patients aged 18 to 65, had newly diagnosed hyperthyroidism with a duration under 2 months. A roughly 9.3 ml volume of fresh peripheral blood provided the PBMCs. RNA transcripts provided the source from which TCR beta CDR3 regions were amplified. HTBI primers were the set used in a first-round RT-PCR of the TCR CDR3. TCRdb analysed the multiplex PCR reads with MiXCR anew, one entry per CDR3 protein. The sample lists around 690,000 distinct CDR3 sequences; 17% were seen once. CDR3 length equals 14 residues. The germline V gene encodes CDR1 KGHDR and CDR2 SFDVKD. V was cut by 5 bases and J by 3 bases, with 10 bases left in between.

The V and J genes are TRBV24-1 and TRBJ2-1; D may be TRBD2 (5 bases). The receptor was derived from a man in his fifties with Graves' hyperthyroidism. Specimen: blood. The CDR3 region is CATSGVEGYNEQFF. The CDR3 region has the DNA TGTGCCACCAGTGGAGTAGAGGGCTACAATGAGCAGTTCTTC.